This T cell receptor (beta chain) derives from a study of blood T cell repertoires in COVID-19. Study as a whole: T cells, B-cell-depleted T cells, or PBMCs provided the cDNA or gDNA that served as material.

Original methodology: Counts of nucleated cells, estimated from reference gene primer amplification, were obtained. Profiling relied on immunoSEQ multiplex PCR, and the TCRdb table lists in-frame clones only, not all of them. The V and J calls and clone size come from that table; D and trimming were worked out from the DNA. This table has about 440,000 clones, around 89% appearing once. This receptor was taken from a woman in her twenties or thirties with acute or convalescent COVID-19. The specimen was peripheral blood.

CDR3 loop: CASSLDSRNYGYTF. Written as DNA, the CDR3 is TGTGCCAGCAGCCTGGACAGCCGTAACTATGGCTACACCTTC. The chain is built from TRBV5-5 and TRBJ1-2; perhaps TRBD1 as D (6 bases). This CDR3 region has 14 residues. CDR1 is SGHKS, CDR2 YYEKEE, per germline (reference sequence). Trimming took 4 bases from V and 1 from J, leaving 11 bases between them.